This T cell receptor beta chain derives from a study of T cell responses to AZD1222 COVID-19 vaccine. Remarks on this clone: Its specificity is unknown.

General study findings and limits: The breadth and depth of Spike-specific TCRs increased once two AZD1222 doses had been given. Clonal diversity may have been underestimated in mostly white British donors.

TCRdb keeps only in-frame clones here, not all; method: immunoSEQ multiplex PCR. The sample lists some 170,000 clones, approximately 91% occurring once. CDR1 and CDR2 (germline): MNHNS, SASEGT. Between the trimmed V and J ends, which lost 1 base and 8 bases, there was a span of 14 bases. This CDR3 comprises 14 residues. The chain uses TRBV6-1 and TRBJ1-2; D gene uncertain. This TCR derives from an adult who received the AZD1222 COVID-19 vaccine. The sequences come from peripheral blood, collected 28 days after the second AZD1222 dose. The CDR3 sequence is CASSEVFEGRGYTF. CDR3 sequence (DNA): TGTGCCAGCAGTGAAGTCTTCGAGGGCAGGGGCTACACCTTC.